The source of this T cell receptor beta chain is a study of radiotherapy plus CTLA-4 blockade in lung cancer. In the study overall: Objective responses were observed in less than 20% of patients, and disease control was achieved by about 30%. Study-wide results and limits: TCR clones of tumor origin grew in blood after radiotherapy plus ipilimumab.

The study gave focal radiation plus ipilimumab CTLA-4 blockade to patients with chemo-refractory metastatic non-small-cell lung cancer. Deletions cut 2 bases from V and 0 bases from J, with 11 bases between. The CDR3 has 16 amino acids. Per the germline V gene, CDR1 is KGHSH and CDR2 is LQKENI. Remarks on this clone: Its antigen is unidentified.

Here immunoSEQ multiplex PCR was the method, and the copy in TCRdb shows in-frame clones only, minus some. The sample has approximately 83,000 clones, 78% seen once. Sample: peripheral blood, taken from a patient treated with radiotherapy plus ipilimumab. The sequence was obtained from a human donor with non-small cell lung cancer who had a partial response to radiotherapy plus ipilimumab. Some clones in this sample may be carry-over from other donors' samples. J is TRBJ2-1 and V is TRBV18; tentatively, D is TRBD2 (5 bases). The chain's CDR3 is CASSPTVGSSYNEQFF. The CDR3 DNA sequence: TGTGCCAGCTCACCAACCGTGGGGAGCTCCTACAATGAGCAGTTCTTC.